This T cell receptor beta chain was captured in a study of blood T cell repertoires in COVID-19. The overall study: The United States, Italy and Spain were the sources of the acute and convalescent COVID-19 samples. PBMCs, B-cell-depleted T cells, or T cells provided the cDNA or gDNA that made up the material.

The CDR3 totals 14 residues. Germline V lookup: CDR1 SGHRS, CDR2 YFSETQ. V lost 0 bases and J lost 1, with 7 bases in between. Per the study methods: Amplification from reference gene primers served as the basis for estimated nucleated cell counts. Generated by immunoSEQ multiplex PCR, the TCRdb table keeps only in-frame clones and is missing some. D and trimming come from the DNA, and the V and J calls and clone size come from that table. The table shows about 110,000 clones, with approximately 90% occurring only once. This chain links TRBV5-1 with TRBJ1-1; D unresolved. The sequence came from a man in his fifties or sixties with active or convalescent COVID-19. Specimen: peripheral blood. The CDR3 nucleotides read TGCGCCAGCAGCTTGGGACTCCAGAACACTGAAGCTTTCTTT. Translated, it gives CASSLGLQNTEAFF.